The clone carrying this T cell receptor beta chain occurred many times. Graves' hyperthyroidism showing no ophthalmopathy progression within 18 months was considered stable. Recently diagnosed hyperthyroidism of less than 2 months' duration affected patients aged 18 to 65. Each diagnosis drew on symptoms, thyroxine, TRAb, thyroid ultrasound and orbital computed tomography findings. It was around 10 ml of fresh peripheral blood that supplied the PBMCs. This sample stems from a study of T cells in Graves' hyperthyroidism and ophthalmopathy. Amplification of TCR beta CDR3 regions was performed using RNA transcripts as template. The primer set for the first-round RT-PCR of the TCR CDR3 was HTBI. TCRdb analysed the multiplex PCR reads with MiXCR anew, one entry per CDR3 protein. This table has around 300,000 distinct CDR3 sequences, approximately 15% appearing once. CDR1 is SGHTA, CDR2 FQGNSA, per germline. V shed 1 base and J shed 1 base, with 7 bases lying between them. The CDR3 covers 14 residues.

The rearrangement joins TRBV7-2 to TRBJ1-1, with D unresolved. The TCR comes from a woman aged 25 to 39 with Graves' hyperthyroidism. The material sequenced was blood. CDR3 nucleotide sequence: TGTGCCAGCAGCTTAGATACAACGAACACTGAAGCTTTCTTT. This codes for CASSLDTTNTEAFF.